This TCR beta chain was obtained from a study of shared clonotypes between healthy human individuals. Overall study findings and caveats: Collection of samples was limited to blood; tissue repertoires likely differ.

CDR1 is SQVTM and CDR2 is ANQGSEA in the germline V gene. The CDR3 spans 14 residues. The germline V and J ends were trimmed by 6 bases and 2 bases, with 17 bases remaining between them. For this clone: The antigen remains unidentified.

Produced via immunoSEQ multiplex PCR; TCRdb's table is partial and in-frame only. The table includes approximately 620,000 clones, 97% detected once. The specimen was naive CD4+ T cells sorted from blood. Subset of the sample: CD45RA+ positively selected. This TCR was sampled from a woman in her 30s in good health. This sequence joins TRBV29-1 and TRBJ2-7, with a tentative D call TRBD1 (5 bases). The CDR3 coding sequence is TGCAGCGTGTCAATTGGGGCCCACGCCTACGAGCAGTACTTC. The encoded protein is CSVSIGAHAYEQYF.